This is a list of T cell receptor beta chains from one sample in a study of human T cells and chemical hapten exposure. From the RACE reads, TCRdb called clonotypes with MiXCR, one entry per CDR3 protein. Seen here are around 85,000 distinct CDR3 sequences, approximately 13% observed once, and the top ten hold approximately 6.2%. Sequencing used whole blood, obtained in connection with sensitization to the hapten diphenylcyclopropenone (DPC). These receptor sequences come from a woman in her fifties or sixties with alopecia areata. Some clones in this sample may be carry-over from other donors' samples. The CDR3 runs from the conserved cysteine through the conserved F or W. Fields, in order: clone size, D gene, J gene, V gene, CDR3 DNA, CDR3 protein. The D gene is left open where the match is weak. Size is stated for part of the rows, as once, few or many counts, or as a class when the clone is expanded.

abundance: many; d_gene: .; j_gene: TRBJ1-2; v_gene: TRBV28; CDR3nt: TGTGCCAGCAGCACAGTTAACTATGGCTACACCTTC; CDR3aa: CASSTVNYGYTF
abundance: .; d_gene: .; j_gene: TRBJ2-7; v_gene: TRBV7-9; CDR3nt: TGTGCCAGCAGCTTAGAGGGATGGGACGACACCTACGAGCAGTACTTC; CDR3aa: CASSLEGWDDTYEQYF
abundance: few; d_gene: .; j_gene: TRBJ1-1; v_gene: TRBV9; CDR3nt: TGTGCCAGCAGCATACAGACGAACACTGAAGCTTTCTTT; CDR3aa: CASSIQTNTEAFF
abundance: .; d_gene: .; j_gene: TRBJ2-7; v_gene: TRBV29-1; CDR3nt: TGCAGCGTCGACGACCCCGCTGACTACGAGCAGTACTTC; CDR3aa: CSVDDPADYEQYF
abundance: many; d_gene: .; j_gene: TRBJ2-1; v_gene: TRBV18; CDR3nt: TGTGCCAGCTCCCCTCTACACGGGAGTAGTAATGAGCAGTTCTTC; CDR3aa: CASSPLHGSSNEQFF
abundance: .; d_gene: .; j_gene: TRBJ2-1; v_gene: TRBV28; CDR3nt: TGTGCCAGCAGTTGGGGATCCTACAATGAGCAGTTCTTC; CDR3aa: CASSWGSYNEQFF
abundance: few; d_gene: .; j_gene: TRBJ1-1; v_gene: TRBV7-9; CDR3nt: TGTGCCAGCAGCCGTGAGGTAGAAACTTTCTTT; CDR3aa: CASSREVETFF
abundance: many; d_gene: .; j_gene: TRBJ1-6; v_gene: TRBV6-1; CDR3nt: TGTGCCAGCGGAAAACAGGGAATTGATAATTCACCCCTCCACTTT; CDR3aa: CASGKQGIDNSPLHF
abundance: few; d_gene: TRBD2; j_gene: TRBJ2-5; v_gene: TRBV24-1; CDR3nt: TGTGCCACCAGTGATTTAAAGCGGGAGGGCCGGTTGGAGACCCAGTACTTC; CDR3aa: CATSDLKREGRLETQYF
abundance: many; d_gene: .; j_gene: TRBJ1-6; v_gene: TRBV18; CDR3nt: TGTGCCAGCTCACGGCTCTCCCGGGCTCAGAATTCACCCCTCCACTTT; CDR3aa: CASSRLSRAQNSPLHF
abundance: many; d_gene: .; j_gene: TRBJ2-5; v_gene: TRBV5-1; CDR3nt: TGCGCCAGCAGCTTGGCCGAAATAAACAAAGAGACCCAGTACTTC; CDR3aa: CASSLAEINKETQYF
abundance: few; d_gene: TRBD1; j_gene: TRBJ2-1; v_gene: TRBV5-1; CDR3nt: TGCGCCAGCAGCCTACGGTCGGGACAGGGGGCTAATGAGCAGTTCTTC; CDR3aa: CASSLRSGQGANEQFF
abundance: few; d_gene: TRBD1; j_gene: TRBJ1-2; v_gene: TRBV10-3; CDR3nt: TGTGCCATCCGTCCCGGGACAGGGGTCGGGGGCTACACCTTC; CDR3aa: CAIRPGTGVGGYTF
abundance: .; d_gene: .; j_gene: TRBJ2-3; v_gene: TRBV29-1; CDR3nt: TGCAGCGTTGTAGTTGGGAGTTCCACAGATACGCAGTATTTT; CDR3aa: CSVVVGSSTDTQYF
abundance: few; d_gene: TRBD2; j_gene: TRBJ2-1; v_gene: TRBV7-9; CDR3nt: TGTGCCAGCAGCCCAAGGATGGCGGGTAGCGGGATTGGGAATGAGCAGTTCTTC; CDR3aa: CASSPRMAGSGIGNEQFF
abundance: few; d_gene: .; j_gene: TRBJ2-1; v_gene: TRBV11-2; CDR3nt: TGTGCCAGCAGCTTAGGTTTAGGGACCGCCAGCTCCTACAATGAGCAGTTCTTC; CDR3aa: CASSLGLGTASSYNEQFF
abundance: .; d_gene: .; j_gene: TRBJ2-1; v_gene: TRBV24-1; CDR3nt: TGTGCCACCAGTGATCCTATTAGCCCCTACAATGAGCAGTTCTTC; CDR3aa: CATSDPISPYNEQFF
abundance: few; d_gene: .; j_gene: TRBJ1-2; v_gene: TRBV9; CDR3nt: TGTGCCAGCAAGGGACACCTTAACTATGGCTACACCTTC; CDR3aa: CASKGHLNYGYTF
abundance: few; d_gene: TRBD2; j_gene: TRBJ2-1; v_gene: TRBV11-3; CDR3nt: TGTGCCAGCAGCTTAGTCCTAGCGGGAGAGCAGTTCTTC; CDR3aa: CASSLVLAGEQFF
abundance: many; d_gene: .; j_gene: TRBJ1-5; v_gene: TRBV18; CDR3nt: TGTGCCAGCTCACCAAGCGGGACGAGCAATCAGCCCCAGCATTTT; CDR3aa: CASSPSGTSNQPQHF
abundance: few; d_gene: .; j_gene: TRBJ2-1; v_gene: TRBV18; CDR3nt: TGTGCCAGCTCACCACCGAACCGGGGAAGCTCCTACAATGAGCAGTTCTTC; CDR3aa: CASSPPNRGSSYNEQFF
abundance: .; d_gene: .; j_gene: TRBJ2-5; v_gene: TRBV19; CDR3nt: TGTGCCAGTAAAAATGGGGGCGTCCAAGAGACCCAGTACTTC; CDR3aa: CASKNGGVQETQYF
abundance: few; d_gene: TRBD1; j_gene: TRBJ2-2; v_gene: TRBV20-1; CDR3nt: TGCAGTGCTAGAATGGGGACAGGGGTTCCAGGGCTGTTTTTT; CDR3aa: CSARMGTGVPGLFF
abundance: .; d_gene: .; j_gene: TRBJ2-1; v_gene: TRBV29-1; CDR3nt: TGCAGCGTTCTCAAACCACTGAGGGTAGAGCAGTTCTTC; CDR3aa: CSVLKPLRVEQFF
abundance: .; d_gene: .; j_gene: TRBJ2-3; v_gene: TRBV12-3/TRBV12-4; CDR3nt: TGTGCCAGCAGTCGTGGCCCGGAATCAGATACGCAGTATTTT; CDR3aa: CASSRGPESDTQYF
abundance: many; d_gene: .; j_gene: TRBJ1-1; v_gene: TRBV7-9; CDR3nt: TGTGCCAGCAGCCGGGACTTCTCGAACACTGAAGCTTTCTTT; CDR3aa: CASSRDFSNTEAFF
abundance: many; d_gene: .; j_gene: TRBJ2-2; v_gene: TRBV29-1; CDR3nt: TGCAGCGTTGGGGAAGCGGACACCGGGGAGCTGTTTTTT; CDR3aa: CSVGEADTGELFF
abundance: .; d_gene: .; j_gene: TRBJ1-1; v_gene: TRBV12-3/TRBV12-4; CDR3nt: TGTGCCAGCAGTTTAGACGGGGGCCATTACACTGAAGCTTTCTTT; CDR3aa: CASSLDGGHYTEAFF
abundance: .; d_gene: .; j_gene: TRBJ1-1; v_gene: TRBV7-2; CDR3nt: TGTGCCAGCAGCCCATACACTGAAGCTTTCTTT; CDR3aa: CASSPYTEAFF
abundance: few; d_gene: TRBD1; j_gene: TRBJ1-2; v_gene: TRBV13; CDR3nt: TGTGCCAGCAGCTTGACAGGGGCTCGGGGCTACACCTTC; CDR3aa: CASSLTGARGYTF
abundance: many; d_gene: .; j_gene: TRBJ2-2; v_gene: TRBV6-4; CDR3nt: TGTGCCAGGATCCGAGGACTCTGGAACACCGGGGAGCTGTTTTTT; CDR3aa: CARIRGLWNTGELFF
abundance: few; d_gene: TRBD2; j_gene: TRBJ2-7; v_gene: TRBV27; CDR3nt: TGTGCCAGCAGTCGACTAGCGGGACCCTACGAGCAGTACTTC; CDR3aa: CASSRLAGPYEQYF
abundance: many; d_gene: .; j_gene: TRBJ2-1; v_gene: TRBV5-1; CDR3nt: TGCGCCAGCAGCTTGGCCAGTGGGCAGTTCTTC; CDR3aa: CASSLASGQFF